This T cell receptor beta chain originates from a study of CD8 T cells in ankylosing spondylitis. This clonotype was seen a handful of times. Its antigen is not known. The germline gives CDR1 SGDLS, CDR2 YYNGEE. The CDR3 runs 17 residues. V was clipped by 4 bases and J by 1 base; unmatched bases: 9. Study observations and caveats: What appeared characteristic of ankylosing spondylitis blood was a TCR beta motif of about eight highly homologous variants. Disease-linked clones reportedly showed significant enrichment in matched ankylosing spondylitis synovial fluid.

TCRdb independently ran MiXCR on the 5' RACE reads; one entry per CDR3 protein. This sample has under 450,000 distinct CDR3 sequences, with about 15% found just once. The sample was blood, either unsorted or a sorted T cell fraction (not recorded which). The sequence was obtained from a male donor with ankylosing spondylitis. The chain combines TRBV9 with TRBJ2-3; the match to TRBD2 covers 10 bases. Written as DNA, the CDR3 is TGTGCCAGCAGCCCCCATAGCGGGGGGTTAGGCACAGATACGCAGTATTTT. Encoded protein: CASSPHSGGLGTDTQYF.